This TCR beta chain was sequenced in a study of human T cells and chemical hapten exposure. Time point: patch test 1, 2 weeks after DPC sensitization. Treatment indicated: therapeutic diphenylcyclopropenone sensitization with weekly scalp DPC. TCRdb used MiXCR to reprocess the RACE reads, holding one entry per CDR3 protein. This sample has some 80,000 distinct CDR3 sequences, with 9.5% to 12% found just once. The table lists this clonotype with a few counts. This CDR3 contains 16 residues. Per the germline V gene, CDR1 is SGHTA and CDR2 is FQGNSA. V trimming: 6 bases; J trimming: 6 bases; junction bases outside the gene matches: 12.

The genes are TRBV7-2 and TRBJ2-1, with 9 bases aligning to TRBD2. The sample consisted of whole blood, taken in connection with sensitization to the hapten diphenylcyclopropenone (DPC). The sequence derives from a woman between 45 and 60 years old with alopecia areata. Some clones in this sample may be carry-over from other donors' samples. DNA for the CDR3: TGTGCCAGCAGGCCAACCGGGACTAGCCTTGTCAATGAGCAGTTCTTC. Its protein is CASRPTGTSLVNEQFF.